This T cell receptor (beta chain) derives from a study of cytomegalovirus exposure and HLA in healthy donors. PCR primers comprised 60 Vbeta and 13 Jbeta primers. Libraries were prepared by immunoSEQ multiplex PCR; TCRdb keeps only in-frame clonotypes and omits some of them. The sample lists 150,000 to 200,000 clones; 68% were seen once. Study-wide findings and caveats: Segments of the TCR beta V type were, in most cases, productive about 90% or about 30% of the time in an earlier analysis.

As for this clone: Its specificity is unknown.

CDR1 and CDR2 (germline): LNHDA, SQIVND (reference sequence). V lost 5 bases, J lost 1 base, and 5 bases stayed unmatched. This CDR3 comprises 14 residues. The source of this sequence is a woman aged 40 to 49 in good health and CMV-seropositive. This chain joins TRBV19 and TRBJ2-7; TRBD1 matches at 7 bases. Sequenced material: PBMCs. The CDR3 protein is CASSDHRGSYEQYF. CDR3 nucleotides: TGTGCCAGTAGTGATCACAGGGGTTCCTACGAGCAGTACTTC.